Each of the 16 T cell receptor beta chains below was sequenced from the same sample in a study of CD8+ T cells in alopecia areata (dated by TCRdb to the late 2010s). Libraries came from the immunoSEQ multiplex PCR assay. RNA was extracted from all samples and reverse transcribed into cDNA as template for TCR sequencing. TCRdb mirrors the immuneACCESS table, restricted to in-frame sequences. Some clones are absent from its copies; in checked studies, under half trace to an unresolved V gene, and the reason for the others is unknown. In all, the sample holds about 40,000 clones, and roughly 92% of those were seen once. Under 20% of the sample comes from the top ten. In light of the paper, this sample's time point label describes: 24 weeks on oral tofacitinib. The sample's treatment or condition label, in plain terms: oral pan-JAK inhibitor, 5-10 mg twice daily. Sequencing used CD8+ T cells sorted from blood, obtained at week 24, from a patient treated with tofacitinib. The receptors originated from a human donor with alopecia areata.

This chain links TRBV5-6 with TRBJ2-7; D remains unclear. V lost 4 bases and J 3 bases, leaving 11 bases between the germline ends. CDR1 SGHDT and CDR2 YYEEEE come from the germline V gene. This CDR3 comprises 13 residues. For the CDR3, the DNA is TGTGCCAGCAGCCTCTCGGAAAGCTACGAGCAGTACTTC. It codes for CASSLSESYEQYF.

The chain recombines TRBV4-1 with TRBJ2-3; D is unresolved. CDR1 is MGHRA and CDR2 is YSYEKL in the germline V gene. This CDR3 comprises 14 residues. V lost 0 bases, J lost 4 bases, and 8 bases lay in between. The CDR3 region is CASSQESRSDTQYF. The CDR3 nucleotides are TGCGCCAGCAGCCAAGAAAGCCGTTCAGATACGCAGTATTTT.

The V and J genes are TRBV7-9 and TRBJ2-3, with a tentative D call TRBD1 (6 bases). CDR1 is SEHNR, CDR2 FQNEAQ, per germline (reference sequence). The CDR3 extends over 14 amino acids. Trimming pared 1 base from V and 6 bases from J, leaving 11 bases between. The CDR3 spells CASSLGQEIDTQYF. CDR3 DNA sequence: TGTGCCAGCAGCTTAGGACAGGAGATTGATACGCAGTATTTT.

This chain links TRBV4-3 with TRBJ2-1, with 7 bases lining up with TRBD2. There are 20 residues in the CDR3. The junction had 14 bases not matched to a gene; V was cut back by 0 bases and J by 0 bases. In germline, CDR1 is LGHNA, CDR2 YSLEER. CDR3 sequence reads: CASSQDTLWPGLSSYNEQFF. Written as DNA, the CDR3 is TGCGCCAGCAGCCAAGATACACTGTGGCCGGGACTAAGCTCCTACAATGAGCAGTTCTTC.

The chain has TRBV28 and TRBJ2-5; TRBD2 might be the D (5 bases). The assigned J gene may be wrong: the sequence end matches TRBJ2-7 better. CDR1 MDHEN and CDR2 SYDVKM come from the germline V gene. The CDR3 extends over 12 amino acids. The CDR3 reads CASSLWGSEQYF. In nucleotides, the CDR3 is TGTGCCAGCAGTTTATGGGGGAGCGAGCAGTACTTC.

This clone was seen more than once but under ten times. V and J are TRBV19 and TRBJ2-3; unclear D gene. Germline CDR1 reads LNHDA; CDR2 reads SQIVND (reference sequence). Deletions cut 1 base from V and 3 bases from J, with 8 bases between. The CDR3 totals 14 residues. The CDR3 DNA is TGTGCCAGTAGTATAGTGCTCGGGACAGATACGCAGTATTTT. Residues: CASSIVLGTDTQYF.

The J gene is TRBJ2-1, the V gene TRBV6-1; D is possibly TRBD1 (6 bases). V lost 3 bases, J lost 0 bases, and 12 bases lay in between. CDR3 length: 16 amino acids. The germline V gene has CDR1 MNHNS and CDR2 SASEGT. CDR3 residues: CASSDPTGSSYNEQFF. The CDR3 DNA sequence: TGTGCCAGCAGTGACCCGACAGGCAGCTCCTACAATGAGCAGTTCTTC.

The J gene is TRBJ2-1, the V gene TRBV13; D may correspond to TRBD1 or TRBD2 (5 bases each). The CDR3 consists of 15 residues. Germline CDR1 PRHDT, CDR2 FYEKMQ (reference sequence). V was clipped by 1 base and J by 4 bases, with 11 bases between them. CDR3: CASSLEGERYNEQFF. The CDR3 nucleotides read TGTGCCAGCAGCTTAGAAGGGGAGAGATACAATGAGCAGTTCTTC.

The genes are TRBV19 and TRBJ2-7, with D perhaps matching TRBD1 or TRBD2 (5 bases each). In germline, CDR1 is LNHDA, CDR2 SQIVND (reference sequence). The CDR3 runs to 13 residues. V was pared by 5 bases and J by 3 bases, with 11 bases between. CDR3: CASSVRDGYEQYF. In nucleotides, the CDR3 is TGTGCCAGTAGTGTCCGGGACGGCTACGAGCAGTACTTC.

A single count supports this clone. The chain combines TRBV11-2 with TRBJ2-5; D gene ambiguous. Germline loops: CDR1 SGHAT, CDR2 FQNNGV. This CDR3 comprises 14 residues. V lost 2 bases and J 5 bases, leaving 12 bases between the germline ends. CDR3 loop: CASSLLIRTETQYF. Here the CDR3 DNA reads TGTGCCAGCAGCTTATTAATAAGGACGGAGACCCAGTACTTC.

The V and J genes are TRBV7-9 and TRBJ2-1; D not certain. Trimming removed 2 bases from V and 4 bases from J, with 9 bases in between. Germline assignment: CDR1 SEHNR and CDR2 FQNEAQ (reference sequence). This CDR3 contains 14 residues. In DNA form, the CDR3 reads TGTGCCAGCAGCTTAATCGCTGGATACAATGAGCAGTTCTTC. Its protein is CASSLIAGYNEQFF.

The rearrangement joins TRBV27 to TRBJ1-2; D not resolved. With 4 bases removed from V and 2 bases from J, the gap between germline ends came to 8 bases. There are 13 residues in the CDR3. CDR1 is MNHEY, CDR2 SMNVEV, per germline (reference sequence). CDR3 bases: TGTGCCAGCAGTTCGGACGGGAACTATGGCTACACCTTC. Protein: CASSSDGNYGYTF.

V is TRBV19 and J is TRBJ2-3; TRBD1 might be the D (6 bases). Deletions cut 4 bases from V and 3 bases from J, with 11 bases between. Germline CDR1 and CDR2: LNHDA and SQIVND (reference sequence). The CDR3 length is 14 residues. The CDR3 reads CASSTGARTDTQYF. The CDR3 DNA reads TGTGCCAGTAGTACAGGGGCGAGAACAGATACGCAGTATTTT. The variable domain in full, completed from reference TRBV19 and TRBJ2-3, reads DGGITQSPKYLFRKEGQNVTLSCEQNLNHDAMYWYRQDPGQGLRLIYYSQIVNDFQKGDIAEGYSVSREKKESFPLTVTSAQKNPTAFYLCASSTGARTDTQYFGPGTRLTVL.

The rearrangement links TRBV2 to TRBJ2-2; D unclear. V lost 7 bases and J 7 bases, leaving 10 bases between the germline ends. Per the germline V gene, CDR1 is SNHLY and CDR2 is FYNNEI. The CDR3 contains 12 residues. In DNA, the CDR3 is TGTGCCAGCAACCGCCCGGGCGGGGAGCTGTTTTTT. Translating it yields CASNRPGGELFF.

The genes are TRBV23-1 and TRBJ2-7; D may be TRBD2 (5 bases). TRBV23-1 has ORF status, its function being uncertain. CDR3 length equals 13 residues. Trimming removed 2 bases from V and 9 bases from J, with 14 bases in between. The CDR3 DNA reads as TGCGCCAGCAGTCAAGAGAGGGTCTTTGGGCAGTACTTC. Amino acids: CASSQERVFGQYF.

DNA of the CDR3: TGTGCCAGCAGCGGGGACTACGGAGCGACCCAGTACTTC. This codes for CASSGDYGATQYF. V and J are TRBV7-3 and TRBJ2-5, with 7 bases matching TRBD2. Germline CDR1 is SGHTA and CDR2 is FQGTGA. The CDR3 runs 13 residues. J was trimmed by 7 bases and V by 5 bases; bases with no gene match: 7.